These 17 T cell receptor beta chains share one sample of origin, sequenced in a study of blood T cell repertoires in COVID-19. Data came from immunoSEQ multiplex PCR; TCRdb stores just in-frame clones and leaves some out. The sample lists about 250,000 clones, about 85% occurring once. What was sequenced was peripheral blood. Receptors were obtained from a human donor with COVID-19, enrolled during active disease. The donor label of this sample is uncertain.

The chain recombines TRBV25-1 with TRBJ1-5; D is possibly TRBD1 (5 bases). Germline V lookup: CDR1 MGHDK, CDR2 SYGVNS. V was shortened by 7 bases and J by 2 bases, with 12 bases between the two germline ends. The CDR3 runs to 14 residues. The CDR3 loop is CASNGGAGNQPQHF. CDR3 nucleotides: TGTGCCAGCAATGGAGGGGCCGGCAATCAGCCCCAGCATTTT.

The V and J genes are TRBV14 and TRBJ2-1; D is possibly TRBD1 (6 bases). CDR1 is SGHDN and CDR2 is FVKESK in the germline V gene. The V and J ends lost 0 bases and 5 bases respectively, with 8 bases between them. The CDR3 loop spans 14 amino acids. Here the CDR3 DNA reads TGTGCCAGCAGCCAAGATCACAGGGACAATGAGCAGTTCTTC. Translated, it gives CASSQDHRDNEQFF.

The chain recombines TRBV28 with TRBJ1-3; D gene ambiguous. V lost 8 bases, J lost 0 bases, and 11 bases lay in between. Germline V gives CDR1 MDHEN, CDR2 SYDVKM. The CDR3 is made up of 14 amino acids. Here the CDR3 reads CASGGVFSGNTIYF. For the CDR3, the DNA is TGTGCCAGCGGCGGGGTATTCTCTGGAAACACCATATATTTT.

The chain is built from TRBV19 and TRBJ2-2, with D perhaps TRBD2 (6 bases). The CDR3 is 18 amino acids. The germline V and J ends were trimmed by 3 bases and 4 bases, with 21 bases remaining between them. The germline V gene has CDR1 LNHDA and CDR2 SQIVND (reference sequence). In DNA form, the CDR3 reads TGTGCCAGTAGTATCATTGTGTTGGGGGGACCGAGCACCGGGGAGCTGTTTTTT. Translating it yields CASSIIVLGGPSTGELFF.

The chain is built from TRBV9 and TRBJ1-4; D possibly corresponds to TRBD1 (5 bases). V was trimmed by 7 bases and J by 7 bases, leaving 14 bases between them. CDR1 is SGDLS and CDR2 is YYNGEE in the germline V gene. The CDR3 is made up of 13 amino acids. The CDR3: CASGAGFGEKLFF. The CDR3 DNA sequence: TGTGCCAGCGGGGCCGGATTTGGTGAAAAACTGTTTTTT.

The chain uses TRBV5-5 and TRBJ2-7, with 7 nucleotides matching TRBD1. CDR1 is SGHKS, CDR2 YYEKEE, per germline (reference sequence). This CDR3 is 14 amino acids long. V trimming: 2 bases; J trimming: 4 bases; junction bases outside the gene matches: 6. The CDR3 nucleotides are TGTGCCAGCAGCTTCTGGGACAGTCGGTACGAGCAGTACTTC. Encoded protein: CASSFWDSRYEQYF.

The genes are TRBV15 and TRBJ1-5, with TRBD1 identical over 9 bases. The CDR3 is 20 amino acids. The trim removed 3 bases at V and 0 bases at J, leaving 15 bases unmatched. CDR1 is LNHNV and CDR2 is YYDKDF in the germline V gene (reference sequence). CDR3 amino acids: CATSSINEDRGKYSNQPQHF. The CDR3 region has the DNA TGTGCCACCAGCAGCATAAATGAGGACAGGGGAAAGTATAGCAATCAGCCCCAGCATTTT.

This chain joins TRBV5-1 and TRBJ1-1; D possibly corresponds to TRBD1 (5 bases). V was clipped by 3 bases and J by 3 bases, with 18 bases between them. The CDR3 extends over 16 amino acids. CDR1 and CDR2 (germline): SGHRS, YFSETQ. The CDR3 DNA reads as TGCGCCAGCAGCTCGCTTTTGGGGGGAGGGTACACTGAAGCTTTCTTT. Translating gives CASSSLLGGGYTEAFF.

Regarding this clone: The sample has other DNA sequences that encode this CDR3 too. V gene TRBV18 combines with J gene TRBJ2-7; maybe TRBD1 (5 bases). The CDR3 spans 14 residues. The V gene's germline CDR1 is KGHSH and CDR2 LQKENI. V lost 3 bases and J lost 2, with 11 bases in between. The CDR3 reads CASSPGQGAYEQYF. The CDR3 DNA reads as TGTGCCAGCTCACCGGGGCAGGGCGCCTACGAGCAGTACTTC.

This rearrangement joins TRBV29-1 to TRBJ1-2; TRBD1 aligns across 8 bases. The V segment lost 3 bases and the J segment 5 bases; nucleotides outside the gene matches: 5. Germline-derived CDR1 and CDR2 are SQVTM and ANQGSEA. The CDR3 is 13 amino acids. The DNA of the CDR3 is TGCAGCGTTGAGAGGGACAGGACTTATGGCTACACCTTC. Its translation is CSVERDRTYGYTF.

The chain uses TRBV19 and TRBJ2-7; TRBD1 is a possible D gene (6 bases). Germline V gene lookup returns CDR1 LNHDA and CDR2 SQIVND (reference sequence). This CDR3 region has 14 residues. V was cut by 5 bases and J by 6 bases, with 17 bases left in between. In DNA, the CDR3 is TGTGCCAGTAGTCCTGGTACAGGGTCGCGCGAGCAGTACTTC. Translation: CASSPGTGSREQYF.

This clone was recorded a few times. One junction end disagrees with the germline gene, perhaps due to a read error. The chain uses TRBV19 and TRBJ2-7; TRBD1 agrees at 9 bases. The CDR3 loop spans 13 amino acids. CDR1 and CDR2 (germline): LNHDA, SQIVND (reference sequence). CDR3 DNA sequence: TGTGCCAGTAGTGAACAGGGGGCCTACGCGCAGTACTTC. Translated, it gives CASSEQGAYAQYF.

The chain employs TRBV18 and TRBJ1-1, with D tentatively TRBD1 (5 bases). V was trimmed by 5 bases and J by 1 base, leaving 11 bases between them. CDR3 length equals 14 residues. Germline values: CDR1 KGHSH, CDR2 LQKENI. In DNA, the CDR3 is TGTGCCAGCTCATTGCCTGGACAGAACACTGAAGCTTTCTTT. Its translation is CASSLPGQNTEAFF. Supplemented by reference TRBV18 and TRBJ1-1, the full variable domain reads NAGVMQNPRHLVRRRGQEARLRCSPMKGHSHVYWYRQLPEEGLKFMVYLQKENIIDESGMPKERFSAEFPKEGPSILRIQQVVRGDSAAYFCASSLPGQNTEAFFGQGTRLTVV.

The chain joins TRBV12-3 or TRBV12-4 to TRBJ2-1, with 7 bases aligning to TRBD2. With V trimmed by 2 bases and J by 7 bases, 2 bases remained unmatched. CDR3 size: 13 residues. The CDR3 DNA reads TGTGCCAGCAGTTTACAGGGACTAAATGAGCAGTTCTTC. Amino acids: CASSLQGLNEQFF.

The chain uses TRBV5-8 and TRBJ1-5; TRBD1 aligns across 9 bases. V lost 5 bases and J lost 5; bases outside the gene matches: 5. Germline V CDR1 and CDR2: SGHTS, YDEGEE. The length of the CDR3 is 14 residues. This chain's CDR3 is CASRRDRADQPQHF. The DNA for the CDR3 is TGTGCCAGCAGGAGGGACAGGGCGGATCAGCCCCAGCATTTT. Together with reference TRBV5-8 and TRBJ1-5, the CDR3 gives the full variable domain: EAGVTQSPTHLIKTRGQQATLRCSPISGHTSVYWYQQALGLGLQFLLWYDEGEERNRGNFPPRFSGRQFPNYSSELNVNALELEDSALYLCASRRDRADQPQHFGDGTRLSIL.

This chain links TRBV19 with TRBJ1-4, with D possibly TRBD1 on 5 matching bases. The germline V gene encodes CDR1 LNHDA and CDR2 SQIVND (reference sequence). CDR3 length: 15 residues. Trimming cost V 7 bases and J 5 bases, with 17 bases left between them. The CDR3 protein is CASTSMGGGNEKLFF. In nucleotides, the CDR3 is TGTGCCAGTACCTCCATGGGGGGAGGGAATGAAAAACTGTTTTTT.

Concerning this clone: The same CDR3 arises from other DNA sequences in this sample as well. V and J are TRBV7-9 and TRBJ2-3; no definite D call. Germline CDR1 and CDR2: SEHNR and FQNEAQ (reference sequence). This CDR3 is 12 amino acids long. Trimming took 1 base from V and 4 from J, leaving 3 bases between them. The CDR3 loop reads CASSLVADTQYF. The CDR3 DNA reads as TGTGCCAGCAGCTTAGTAGCAGATACGCAGTATTTT. Using reference TRBV7-9 and TRBJ2-3 for the parts outside the CDR3, the full variable domain is DTGVSQNPRHKITKRGQNVTFRCDPISEHNRLYWYRQTLGQGPEFLTYFQNEAQLEKSRLLSDRFSAERPKGSFSTLEIQRTEQGDSAMYLCASSLVADTQYFGPGTRLTVL.